This entry describes one TCR beta chain. This CDR3 region has 14 residues. Germline V gives CDR1 SGHDN, CDR2 FVKESK. With 7 bases clipped from V and 0 bases from J, the junction kept 6 bases outside the gene matches. The data are from a study of blood T cell repertoires in COVID-19. Original methodology: From reference gene primer amplification, estimates of nucleated cell counts were derived. Sequenced by immunoSEQ multiplex PCR; TCRdb stores in-frame clones only, minus some. V and J calls plus clone size are reproduced from that table; the DNA served to infer D and trimming. The table lists roughly 220,000 clones, 75% to 85% of them singletons.

The sequencing input was peripheral blood. The V call is TRBV14, the J call TRBJ2-7; 7 positions match TRBD1. This TCR derives from a woman in her thirties or forties who had recovered from COVID-19. The CDR3 bases are TGTGCCAGCAAGAGGGGACAGAACTCCTACGAGCAGTACTTC. Residues: CASKRGQNSYEQYF.